This T cell receptor beta chain was retrieved from a study of shared clonotypes between healthy human individuals. General study results and limits: Estimated clonotype richness was generally higher in naive than memory subsets.

Germline trimming cut 0 bases from V and 3 bases from J; bases unmatched to any gene: 8. The CDR3 extends over 17 amino acids. The germline V gene has CDR1 LGHNA and CDR2 YSLEER. Points on this clone: Its antigen is as yet unknown.

When replicate PCRs were run on sorted subsets, they used about 200 ng DNA, around 33,000 T cell genomes. Here immunoSEQ multiplex PCR was the method, and the copy in TCRdb shows in-frame clones only, minus some. The repertoire has hundreds of thousands of clones, about 98% of them found once; the top ten carry 0.3%. Selected positively for CCR7 and CD45RO-negative, naive CD8 cells excluded terminally differentiated effector memory CD45RA+ cells. The sequencing sample was made of naive CD8+ T cells sorted from blood. This chain uses TRBV4-3 with TRBJ2-7; 10 bases agree with TRBD2. The origin of this receptor is a man younger than 40 in good health. CDR3 region: CASSQDAPLAGDYEQYF. CDR3 coding DNA: TGCGCCAGCAGCCAAGATGCCCCCCTAGCGGGAGACTACGAGCAGTACTTC.